Following are 25 T cell receptor beta chains from one sample sequenced in a study of molecular identifiers for immune sequencing clone quantification. MiXCR, applied by TCRdb to the PCR reads, yields one record per CDR3 protein. The data contain around 460,000 distinct CDR3 sequences, roughly 25% of them seen just once; the ten biggest clones take up around 0.79%. The sequencing sample was made of naive CD8+ T cells from blood, with Jurkat cell RNA spiked in. The sample's subset: FACS-sorted CD8+CD4-CCR7+CD45RA+ naive T cells. The receptors were sampled from a human donor in good health. Some libraries in this study had Jurkat cell RNA spiked in.

Concerning this clonotype: This sequence may be a read error, since a much larger clone differs from it by one base. The chain has TRBV11-2 and TRBJ2-5; D is uncertain. Per germline, CDR1 SGHAT and CDR2 FQNNGV. This CDR3 region has 14 residues. CDR3 protein: CASSPYKYQEPQYF. Here the CDR3 DNA reads TGTGCCAGCAGCCCCTATAAGTACCAAGAGCCCCAGTACTTC.

This clonotype was counted only a few times. The chain employs TRBV13 and TRBJ2-7; 9 nucleotides line up with TRBD2. The CDR3 runs to 15 residues. With V trimmed by 5 bases and J by 2 bases, 7 bases remained unmatched. Germline V gives CDR1 PRHDT, CDR2 FYEKMQ (reference sequence). The CDR3 bases are TGTGCCAGCAGCCCCGGACTAGCGCCAACCTACGAGCAGTACTTC. This encodes CASSPGLAPTYEQYF.

On this clonotype itself: One end of the junction is discordant with germline, which a read error may explain. CDR3 sequence (DNA): TGTGCCTGGACGGAGGGAGCGAACACCCGGGAGCTGTTTTTT. It encodes CAWTEGANTRELFF. The V and J genes are TRBV30 and TRBJ2-2, with a possible D match to TRBD2 (6 bases). This CDR3 is 14 amino acids long. Germline CDR1 GTSNPN, CDR2 SVGIG (reference sequence).

The CDR3 nucleotides are TGCAGCGTTCTGGGACCGACTAAGAAGGAGACCCAGTACTTC. Protein sequence: CSVLGPTKKETQYF. This sequence joins TRBV29-1 and TRBJ2-5; the D gene could be TRBD1 or TRBD2 (5 bases each). V lost 5 bases to trimming and J lost 5 bases, with 18 bases between them. Germline V CDR1 and CDR2: SQVTM, ANQGSEA. The CDR3 extends over 14 amino acids. The whole variable domain, remainder taken from reference TRBV29-1 and TRBJ2-5, is SAVISQKPSRDICQRGTSLTIQCQVDSQVTMMFWYRQQPGQSLTLIATANQGSEATYESGFVIDKFPISRPNLTFSTLTVSNMSPEDSSIYLCSVLGPTKKETQYFGPGTRLLVL.

Note on this clonotype: Since a much larger clone is just one base distant, this may be a read error. The rearrangement links TRBV9 to TRBJ2-3; weak D call: TRBD1 (5 bases). This CDR3 contains 14 residues. Per the germline V gene, CDR1 is SGDLS and CDR2 is YYNGEE. Trimming took off 6 bases at V and 2 bases at J, with 13 bases between the two ends. The CDR3 here is CASNADSVTDTQYF. DNA for the CDR3: TGTGCCAGCAACGCAGACAGTGTCACAGATACGCAGTATTTT.

The rearrangement joins TRBV9 to TRBJ2-3, with a weak D call TRBD2 (6 bases). This CDR3 has 14 amino acids. Deletions cut 2 bases from V and 4 bases from J, with 11 bases between. In germline, CDR1 is SGDLS, CDR2 YYNGEE. The CDR3 nucleotides are TGTGCCAGCAGCGTCATTAGCGGCCCAGATACGCAGTATTTT. It translates to CASSVISGPDTQYF. The whole variable domain, remainder taken from reference TRBV9 and TRBJ2-3, is DSGVTQTPKHLITATGQRVTLRCSPRSGDLSVYWYQQSLDQGLQFLIQYYNGEERAKGNILERFSAQQFPDLHSELNLSSLELGDSALYFCASSVISGPDTQYFGPGTRLTVL.

Comments on this clonotype: This could be a read error, since a much larger clone is one nucleotide away. The V and J genes are TRBV29-1 and TRBJ2-7, with TRBD2 identical over 9 bases. CDR1 and CDR2 (germline): SQVTM, ANQGSEA. This CDR3 comprises 14 residues. CDR3 in amino acids: CGVELAGEIYEQYF. CDR3 nucleotide sequence: TGCGGCGTTGAGTTAGCGGGAGAGATCTACGAGCAGTACTTC.

The chain recombines TRBV27 with TRBJ1-1; the D is unclear. This CDR3 has 14 amino acids. V was shortened by 7 bases and J by 4 bases, with 16 bases between the two germline ends. Germline CDR1 is MNHEY and CDR2 is SMNVEV (reference sequence). The CDR3 here is CASNAPRESTEAFF. The CDR3 nucleotides are TGTGCCAGCAACGCTCCGCGGGAGAGCACTGAAGCTTTCTTT.

In this sample, this clonotype turned up many times. The V call is TRBV7-9, the J call TRBJ1-5, with D perhaps TRBD1 (5 bases). The germline V gene has CDR1 SEHNR and CDR2 FQNEAQ (reference sequence). The CDR3 consists of 14 residues. V was clipped by 5 bases and J by 3 bases, with 11 bases between them. CDR3 sequence (DNA): TGTGCCAGCAGCGACGACAGCCTCAATCAGCCCCAGCATTTT. Protein sequence: CASSDDSLNQPQHF.

This clonotype was counted only a few times. The rearrangement links TRBV27 to TRBJ1-1; D might be TRBD1 (5 bases). The CDR3 loop spans 16 amino acids. Trimming stripped 2 bases from V and 0 bases from J, with 13 bases between. Germline V gene data show CDR1 as MNHEY and CDR2 as SMNVEV (reference sequence). The CDR3 bases are TGTGCCAGCAGTTTACTGCAGCCGACAGTGAACACTGAAGCTTTCTTT. Its translation: CASSLLQPTVNTEAFF.

In this sample, this clonotype turned up once. In nucleotides, the CDR3 is TGTGCCAGCAGCCCAGAGCTGAGGGGGGATGAGCAGTTCTTC. It specifies CASSPELRGDEQFF. V is TRBV7-9 and J is TRBJ2-1, with D perhaps assigned TRBD1 or TRBD2 (6 bases each). Per germline, CDR1 SEHNR and CDR2 FQNEAQ (reference sequence). The V end lost 5 bases, the J end lost 8 bases, and 16 bases lay between the germline ends. This CDR3 has 14 amino acids.

The table lists this clonotype with a few counts. The junction and the germline gene differ at one end; a read error may be behind it. V and J are TRBV6-5 and TRBJ2-5; D is undetermined. Germline CDR1 reads MNHEY; CDR2 reads SVGAGI. CDR3 size: 15 residues. The CDR3 nucleotides read TGTGCCAGCAGAGAAGCGAGGACCCATCAAGAGCCCCAGTACTTC. Translated: CASREARTHQEPQYF.

Concerning this clonotype itself: A much larger clonotype is one base distant, so this may be a read error. The rearrangement links TRBV12-3 or TRBV12-4 to TRBJ2-5; the D is unclear. The CDR3 has 15 residues. This chain's CDR3 is CASSSYLTSQEAQYF. In DNA, the CDR3 is TGTGCCAGCAGTTCATACTTGACCAGCCAAGAGGCCCAGTACTTC.

This clonotype has ten or more counts. This chain connects TRBV27 to TRBJ1-2; 8 bases are a match to TRBD1. After removal of 5 bases from V and 4 bases from J, the junction contained 12 bases not matched to a gene. The CDR3 is made up of 16 amino acids. Germline V gene sequence: CDR1 MNHEY, CDR2 SMNVEV (reference sequence). For the CDR3, the DNA is TGTGCCAGCAGTCAGGGACAGGCGCTGTGGGGCTATGGCTACACCTTC. Its translation: CASSQGQALWGYGYTF.

Notes on this clonotype: With a much larger clone just one base away, this may be a read error. The chain combines TRBV7-2 with TRBJ2-7; TRBD2 matches 7 bases. This CDR3 is 15 amino acids long. The junction had 5 bases not matched to a gene; V was cut back by 2 bases and J by 1 base. Germline V lookup: CDR1 SGHTA, CDR2 FQGNSA. CDR3: CASSLRTSASYEQYF. The CDR3 bases are TGTGCCAGCAGCTTAAGGACTAGTGCGTCCTACGAGCAGTACTTC.

The chain joins TRBV10-3 to TRBJ2-7; weak D call: TRBD2 (5 bases). The V gene lost 8 bases and the J gene lost 2 bases, with 13 bases spanning the gap. The germline V gene encodes CDR1 ENHRY and CDR2 SYGVKD. This CDR3 region has 13 residues. The CDR3 DNA is TGTGCCATCGGCAGCGGTACCCCCTACGAGCAGTACTTC. This gives the protein CAIGSGTPYEQYF.

This clonotype was seen repeatedly, ten times or more. The CDR3 DNA follows: TGTGCCAGCAGCTTTACTTCAGGGGGCGTAAGCTACGAGCAGTACTTC. Encoded protein: CASSFTSGGVSYEQYF. This chain uses TRBV7-9 with TRBJ2-7; the match to TRBD1 covers 8 bases. The length of the CDR3 is 16 residues. The V gene's germline CDR1 is SEHNR and CDR2 FQNEAQ (reference sequence). J was trimmed by 3 bases and V by 3 bases; bases with no gene match: 10.

This clonotype was seen more than once but under ten times. V usage is TRBV4-3 and J usage is TRBJ1-6, with D tentatively TRBD1 (5 bases). From germline, CDR1 is LGHNA and CDR2 YSLEER. The V end lost 0 bases, the J end lost 7 bases, and 16 bases lay between the germline ends. The CDR3 spans 17 residues. This CDR3 is CASSQDRASGYNSPLHF. DNA for the CDR3: TGCGCCAGCAGCCAAGATCGGGCTTCAGGGTACAATTCACCCCTCCACTTT.

This rearrangement joins TRBV27 to TRBJ2-1; D may match TRBD1 or TRBD2 (6 bases each). Trimming pared 7 bases from V and 0 bases from J, leaving 19 bases between. Germline lookup yields CDR1 MNHEY and CDR2 SMNVEV (reference sequence). This CDR3 contains 17 residues. The CDR3 coding sequence is TGTGCCAGCAACCCCAGCTCGGGGGCTAGCTCCTACAATGAGCAGTTCTTC. Translating gives CASNPSSGASSYNEQFF.

The chain links TRBV7-9 to TRBJ2-7; 10 nucleotides agree with TRBD1. From germline, CDR1 is SEHNR and CDR2 FQNEAQ (reference sequence). This CDR3 has 15 amino acids. Trimming took 5 bases from V and 5 from J; bases not matched to a gene: 9. For the CDR3, the DNA is TGTGCCAGCAGCACTCCGGGACAGGGGTTCGACGAGCAGTACTTC. This gives the protein CASSTPGQGFDEQYF.

This clonotype was counted at least ten times. The chain links TRBV28 to TRBJ2-7; D is ambiguous. The germline CDR1 and CDR2 sequences are MDHEN and SYDVKM. The V gene lost 8 bases and the J gene lost 4 bases, with 6 bases spanning the gap. CDR3 size: 10 residues. CDR3: CASGMYEQYF. CDR3 DNA: TGTGCCAGCGGAATGTACGAGCAGTACTTC.

Ten or more counts support this clonotype. The genes are TRBV6-2 or TRBV6-3 and TRBJ1-5; D perhaps matches TRBD1 (5 bases). CDR3 size: 14 residues. The V end lost 5 bases, the J end lost 2 bases, and 10 bases lay between the germline ends. Germline assignment: CDR1 MNHEY and CDR2 SVGEGT. The CDR3 region is CASSNTGGNQPQHF. The DNA of the CDR3 is TGTGCCAGCAGTAATACAGGAGGCAATCAGCCCCAGCATTTT.

This chain uses TRBV6-5 with TRBJ2-1; 10 bases are shared with TRBD2. From germline, CDR1 is MNHEY and CDR2 SVGAGI. This CDR3 is 14 amino acids long. The V gene end was trimmed by 0 bases and the J gene end by 9 bases; junction bases not matched to a gene: 2. CDR3 loop: CASSYSASGSEQFF. CDR3 DNA: TGTGCCAGCAGTTACTCGGCTAGCGGGAGTGAGCAGTTCTTC.

Worth noting for this clonotype: A much larger clonotype is one base distant, so this may be a read error. The gene calls are TRBV4-1 and TRBJ2-6, with 9 positions matching TRBD1. CDR3 length: 15 residues. The germline gives CDR1 MGHRA, CDR2 YSYEKL. CDR3 amino acids: CASRSRGTGPNVVTF. CDR3 DNA: TGCGCCAGCAGATCGCGGGGGACAGGGCCCAACGTCGTGACTTTC.

The chain recombines TRBV7-9 with TRBJ2-1; TRBD2 aligns across 9 bases. The CDR3 covers 15 residues. Per the germline V gene, CDR1 is SEHNR and CDR2 is FQNEAQ (reference sequence). The V and J ends lost 4 bases and 5 bases, in that order; junction bases with no gene match: 6. The CDR3 bases are TGTGCCAGCAGCTCTCTAGCGGGGAGTGACAATGAGCAGTTCTTC. It specifies CASSSLAGSDNEQFF.